The sample holds a few counts of the clone carrying this T cell receptor (beta chain). Its specificity is unknown. This record belongs to a study of CD4+ T cells in melanoma. The study, taken as a whole, reports: In melanoma, neoantigen-specific CD4+ T cells reportedly differed in differentiation state. CD8+ T cell, macrophage and B cell function reportedly correlated with neoantigen-specific CD4+ T cells.

Some clones are missing from TCRdb's copy, which holds only in-frame ones; the method was immunoSEQ multiplex PCR. Of roughly 50,000 clones listed, 89% are singletons. The source is a human donor with melanoma. Sequenced: peripheral blood.

The DNA of the CDR3 is TGCGCCAGCAGCCAATATCGGGGAGTCGATCAGCCCCAGCATTTT. It translates to CASSQYRGVDQPQHF. This chain uses TRBV4-3 with TRBJ1-5; D gene ambiguous. This CDR3 comprises 15 residues. Trimming shortened V by 2 bases and J by 5 bases, and 13 bases separated the two germline ends. Germline assignment: CDR1 LGHNA and CDR2 YSLEER.